This paragraph reports one TCR beta chain. The CDR3 runs to 13 residues. In germline, CDR1 is GTSNPN, CDR2 SVGIG (reference sequence). The V gene end was trimmed by 5 bases and the J gene end by 6 bases; junction bases not matched to a gene: 10. The sample comes from a study of cytomegalovirus exposure and HLA in healthy donors. Sequenced by immunoSEQ multiplex PCR; TCRdb stores in-frame clones only, minus some. The sample carries 150,000 to 200,000 clones, 84% recorded once. The chain uses TRBV30 and TRBJ2-7; TRBD1 matches 7 bases. The sequenced material came from PBMCs. The sequence was obtained from a man between 18 and 29 years old in good health and CMV-seropositive. Here the CDR3 DNA reads TGTGCCTGGGAAAGAACAGGGGCTAGCGAGCAGTACTTC. This translates into CAWERTGASEQYF.